This T cell receptor beta chain was sequenced during a study of cytomegalovirus exposure and HLA in healthy donors. The study's findings and limits: When analyzed later, the rates of TCR association showed variation by HLA locus, with DRB1 the most and HLA-C the fewest. It was assumed in the presence/absence analyses that sequencing depth was roughly uniform across donors.

13 Jbeta primers and 60 Vbeta primers were used for the PCR. Method: immunoSEQ multiplex PCR; TCRdb's copy keeps in-frame clones and lacks some. The sample consists of about 170,000 clones, roughly three quarters of them appearing once. Germline V lookup: CDR1 SGHTA, CDR2 FQGNSA. The CDR3 spans 16 residues. The trim removed 5 bases at V and 0 bases at J, leaving 9 bases unmatched. Notes on this clone: Its specificity is unknown.

The TCR comes from a woman in her forties or fifties in good health and CMV-seronegative. This rearrangement joins TRBV7-2 to TRBJ2-7; 8 bases are a match to TRBD2. Sequenced: PBMCs. The CDR3 nucleotides read TGTGCCAGCAGCCTAACCAGTGGACTAGCCTCCTACGAGCAGTACTTC. This gives the protein CASSLTSGLASYEQYF. The entire variable domain, with the rest obtained from reference TRBV7-2 and TRBJ2-7, is as follows: GAGVSQSPSNKVTEKGKDVELRCDPISGHTALYWYRQSLGQGLEFLIYFQGNSAPDKSGLPSDRFSAERTGGSVSTLTIQRTQQEDSAVYLCASSLTSGLASYEQYFGPGTRLTVT.